The 15 T cell receptor beta chains in this list originate from one sample, sequenced in a study of blood T cells in healthy people across ages. Through a sample-barcoded 5' primer and a J-beta primer mix, a second PCR was run for about 6 to 11 cycles. A single record per CDR3 protein comes from TCRdb applying MiXCR to the 5' RACE reads. The table lists 780,000 or so distinct CDR3 sequences, roughly 56% of them singletons. The sequenced material came from blood. The receptors originated from a man aged 40-49 years in good health.

There are many counts of this clonotype. The J gene is TRBJ2-7, the V gene TRBV7-9; 8 positions match TRBD1. With 3 bases clipped from V and 3 bases from J, the junction kept 4 bases outside the gene matches. The CDR3 spans 14 residues. Germline V gene data show CDR1 as SEHNR and CDR2 as FQNEAQ (reference sequence). The CDR3: CASSLAGQGYEQYF. The CDR3 DNA reads as TGTGCCAGCAGCTTGGCCGGACAGGGCTACGAGCAGTACTTC.

The chain carries TRBV20-1 and TRBJ2-1; D not certain. This CDR3 has 13 amino acids. Per germline, CDR1 DFQATT and CDR2 SNEGSKA (reference sequence). Trimming shortened V by 0 bases and J by 4 bases, and 7 bases separated the two germline ends. The chain's CDR3 is CSARETLYNEQFF. The CDR3 DNA follows: TGCAGTGCTAGAGAGACTCTTTACAATGAGCAGTTCTTC.

This sequence joins TRBV27 and TRBJ2-3; 8 bases match TRBD1. With V trimmed by 5 bases and J by 6 bases, 7 bases remained unmatched. Germline CDR1 reads MNHEY; CDR2 reads SMNVEV (reference sequence). The CDR3 length is 14 residues. CDR3 bases: TGTGCCAGCAGTGGAGGACAGGGTGTGGATACGCAGTATTTT. Translation gives CASSGGQGVDTQYF.

V usage is TRBV7-2 and J usage is TRBJ2-7, with 11 positions matching TRBD2. The J call may not be correct, given that the DNA end is closer to TRBJ2-5. The germline CDR1 and CDR2 sequences are SGHTA and FQGNSA. This CDR3 has 16 residues. The chain's CDR3 is CASSLGSGGAGETQYF. Written as DNA, the CDR3 is TGTGCCAGCAGCTTAGGTAGCGGGGGGGCAGGAGAGACCCAGTACTTC.

The chain is built from TRBV4-2 and TRBJ2-7; D not certain. The CDR3 loop spans 14 amino acids. V was pared by 0 bases and J by 3 bases, with 9 bases between. The V gene's germline CDR1 is LGHNA and CDR2 YNFKEQ. The CDR3 bases are TGTGCCAGCAGCCAAGAAAGGATAGACTACGAGCAGTACTTC. It translates to CASSQERIDYEQYF.

This chain uses TRBV4-1 with TRBJ2-7; 7 bases line up with TRBD2. V trimming: 2 bases; J trimming: 5 bases; junction bases outside the gene matches: 12. The CDR3 covers 16 residues. Germline lookup yields CDR1 MGHRA and CDR2 YSYEKL. CDR3 DNA: TGCGCCAGCAGCCAAAAAAGCCGGGACTATCGGGACGAGCAGTACTTC. Translated: CASSQKSRDYRDEQYF.

J is TRBJ1-2 and V is TRBV19, with TRBD1 identical over 8 bases. CDR3 length: 17 amino acids. V lost 2 bases to trimming and J lost 2 bases; unmatched junction nucleotides: 10. Germline-derived CDR1 and CDR2 are LNHDA and SQIVND (reference sequence). In nucleotides, the CDR3 is TGTGCCAGTAGTATAACCTCGACAGGGGCCTCCAACTATGGCTACACCTTC. The encoded protein is CASSITSTGASNYGYTF.

V and J are TRBV10-3 and TRBJ2-3; TRBD2 agrees at 8 bases. CDR1 is ENHRY and CDR2 is SYGVKD in the germline V gene. The J segment lost 2 bases and the V segment lost 5 bases, leaving 6 bases of the junction unmatched. There are 15 residues in the CDR3. CDR3 loop: CAISTRGGATDTQYF. For the CDR3, the DNA is TGTGCCATCAGTACCCGGGGGGGGGCCACAGATACGCAGTATTTT.

The chain is built from TRBV5-6 and TRBJ1-2; TRBD1 agrees at 11 bases. Per germline, CDR1 SGHDT and CDR2 YYEEEE. There are 15 residues in the CDR3. The ends lost 3 bases at V and 1 base at J; junction bases unmatched: 2. The CDR3 DNA is TGTGCCAGCAGCTCCGGGACAGGGGGTAACTATGGCTACACCTTC. Its translation is CASSSGTGGNYGYTF.

This rearrangement joins TRBV2 to TRBJ2-3; D unresolved. This CDR3 has 14 amino acids. The V gene's germline CDR1 is SNHLY and CDR2 FYNNEI. Trimming cost V 8 bases and J 0 bases, with 12 bases left between them. DNA of the CDR3: TGTGCCAGCGCGTACGGTACAAGCACAGATACGCAGTATTTT. Protein sequence: CASAYGTSTDTQYF.

The chain is built from TRBV5-1 and TRBJ1-1, with unresolved D. Germline CDR1 SGHRS, CDR2 YFSETQ. V was cut by 7 bases and J by 4 bases, with 11 bases left in between. This CDR3 comprises 12 residues. CDR3 sequence (DNA): TGCGCCAGCTTGGAAGGAAGCACTGAAGCTTTCTTT. Translated: CASLEGSTEAFF.

This chain links TRBV6-2 or TRBV6-3 with TRBJ2-5, with 9 nucleotides matching TRBD1. With the DNA end fitting TRBJ2-7 better, the J assignment may be wrong. The germline gives CDR1 MNHEY, CDR2 SVGEGT. The CDR3 runs 14 residues. CDR3: CASSRQGVLNEQYF. DNA of the CDR3: TGTGCCAGCAGCCGACAGGGGGTATTGAACGAGCAGTACTTC.

The chain is built from TRBV4-2 and TRBJ2-7; 10 nucleotides line up with TRBD2. Germline assignment: CDR1 LGHNA and CDR2 YNFKEQ. V lost 0 bases to trimming and J lost 4 bases; unmatched junction nucleotides: 15. CDR3 size: 19 residues. In DNA form, the CDR3 reads TGTGCCAGCAGCCAAGATTCGGCTAGCGGGAGTGCCGGGGCATACGAGCAGTACTTC. It is translated as CASSQDSASGSAGAYEQYF.

A single count supports this clonotype. Sequence at one end of the junction differs from germline and may be a read error. The chain uses TRBV27 and TRBJ1-2; tentative D call: TRBD1 (5 bases). CDR3 length: 12 amino acids. The germline V gene encodes CDR1 MNHEY and CDR2 SMNVEV (reference sequence). DNA of the CDR3: TGTACCTGCTATTCAGGGATCTATGACTACACCTTC. As protein: CTCYSGIYDYTF.

The V and J genes are TRBV24-1 and TRBJ2-1; TRBD2 is a possible D gene (6 bases). Trimming shortened V by 3 bases and J by 6 bases, and 14 bases separated the two germline ends. The CDR3 has 15 amino acids. From germline, CDR1 is KGHDR and CDR2 SFDVKD. The CDR3 nucleotides read TGTGCCACCAGTGATGCCGGGGAGGCGGTCAATGAGCAGTTCTTC. This codes for CATSDAGEAVNEQFF.